The clone carrying this T cell receptor beta chain was seen a handful of times. Its antigen is as yet unknown. The PCR was carried out with 60 Vbeta primers and 13 Jbeta primers. The data were produced by immunoSEQ multiplex PCR, yet TCRdb's version contains in-frame clones alone and is incomplete. The sample carries roughly 120,000 clones, over 80% recorded once. This CDR3 is built from 15 residues. Germline trimming cut 6 bases from V and 0 bases from J; bases unmatched to any gene: 5. Germline CDR1 MNHNS, CDR2 SASEGT. This sample was taken from a study of cytomegalovirus exposure and HLA in healthy donors. Findings and limits, study-wide: What was likely a sequencing artifact was a cluster of highly shared sequence variants. Looking again later, the authors saw that most CMV-associated TCR beta chains seemed HLA-restricted. TCR beta sequences reportedly predicted the HLA-A and HLA-B alleles of most subjects accurately. Rare TCR sequences predominated, though certain public TCRs were found in many donors.

J is TRBJ1-3 and V is TRBV6-1, with 7 bases aligning to TRBD1. The sequence was collected from a man aged 50-59 years in good health and CMV-seronegative. Material for sequencing was PBMCs. The CDR3 DNA reads as TGTGCCAGCAGCGTGGGACAGACCTCTGGAAACACCATATATTTT. Residues: CASSVGQTSGNTIYF.